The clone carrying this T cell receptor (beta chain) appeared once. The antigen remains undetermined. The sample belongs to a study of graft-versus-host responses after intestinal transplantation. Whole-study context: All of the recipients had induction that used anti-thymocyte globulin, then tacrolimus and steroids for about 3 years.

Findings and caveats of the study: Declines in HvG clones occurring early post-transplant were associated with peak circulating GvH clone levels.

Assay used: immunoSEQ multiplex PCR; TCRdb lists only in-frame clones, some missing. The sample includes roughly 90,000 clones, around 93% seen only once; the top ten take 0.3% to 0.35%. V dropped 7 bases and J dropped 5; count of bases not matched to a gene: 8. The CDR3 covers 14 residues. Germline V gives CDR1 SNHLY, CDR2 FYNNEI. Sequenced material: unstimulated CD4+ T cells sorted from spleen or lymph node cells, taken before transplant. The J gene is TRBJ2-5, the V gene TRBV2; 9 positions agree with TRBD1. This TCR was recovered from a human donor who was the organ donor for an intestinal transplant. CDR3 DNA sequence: TGTGCCAGCAAATGGGGACAGGGTAGGGAGACCCAGTACTTC. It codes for CASKWGQGRETQYF.